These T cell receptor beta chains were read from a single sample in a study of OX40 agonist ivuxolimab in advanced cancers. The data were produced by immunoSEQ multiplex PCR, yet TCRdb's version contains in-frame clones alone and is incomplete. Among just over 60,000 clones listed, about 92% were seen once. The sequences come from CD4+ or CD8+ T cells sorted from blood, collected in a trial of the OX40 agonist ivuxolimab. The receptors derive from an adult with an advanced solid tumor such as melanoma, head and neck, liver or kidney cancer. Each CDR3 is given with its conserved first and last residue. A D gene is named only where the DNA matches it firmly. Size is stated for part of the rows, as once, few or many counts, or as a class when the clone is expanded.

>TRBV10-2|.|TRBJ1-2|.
TGCGCCAGCAGTGAGTCTGGAAACTATGGCTACACCTTC
CASSESGNYGYTF
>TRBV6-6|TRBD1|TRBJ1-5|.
TGTGCCAGCAGGGAGGGACAGATCACCAATCAGCCCCAGCATTTT
CASREGQITNQPQHF
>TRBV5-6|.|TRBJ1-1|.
TGTGCCAGCAGCTTGAGTGCAGGGGCGCGTACTGAAGCTTTCTTT
CASSLSAGARTEAFF
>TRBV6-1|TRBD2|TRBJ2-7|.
TGTGCCAGCAGAAGACTAGCGGGGGGGGACGAGCAGTACTTC
CASRRLAGGDEQYF
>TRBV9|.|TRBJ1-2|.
TGTGCCAGCAGCGTTTCTGGGTTCTATGGCTACACCTTC
CASSVSGFYGYTF
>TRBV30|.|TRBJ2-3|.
TGTGCCTGGACCGCGAGGGATACGCAGTATTTT
CAWTARDTQYF
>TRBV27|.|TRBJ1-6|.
TGTGCCAGCAGTTTAAGTGCTTCACCCCTCCACTTT
CASSLSASPLHF
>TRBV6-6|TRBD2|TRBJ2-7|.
TGTGCCAGCAGTTCGGGAGGACCCTACGAGCAGTACTTC
CASSSGGPYEQYF
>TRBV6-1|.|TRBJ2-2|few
TGTGCCAGCAGTGAATTTCTGTCCGGGGCAGGGAACACCGGGGAGCTGTTTTTT
CASSEFLSGAGNTGELFF
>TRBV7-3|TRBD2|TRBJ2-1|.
TGTGCCAGCAGGCATAGCGGGGGGAACTACAATGAGCAGTTCTTC
CASRHSGGNYNEQFF
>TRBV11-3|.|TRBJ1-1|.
TGTGCCAGCAGCTTAGACAGGGCGGGTGAAGCTTTCTTT
CASSLDRAGEAFF
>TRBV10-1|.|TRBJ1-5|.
TGCGCCTTCGGAGACAGACCGTATAATCAGCCCCAGCATTTT
CAFGDRPYNQPQHF
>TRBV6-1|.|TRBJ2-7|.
TGTGCCAGCAGTGAAGTTGGCGGGTTTTACTACGAGCAGTACTTC
CASSEVGGFYYEQYF
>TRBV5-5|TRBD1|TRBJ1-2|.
TGTGCCAGCAGCTTATGGGACAGGGAGATCGGGCGGGGGAAAGGCAATGGCTACACCTTC
CASSLWDREIGRGKGNGYTF
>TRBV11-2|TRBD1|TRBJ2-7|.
TGTGCCAGCAGCCGCACGACAGGGACGGGCCACTCCTACGAGCAGTACTTC
CASSRTTGTGHSYEQYF
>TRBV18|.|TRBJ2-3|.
TGTGCCAGCTCACCCACAGGGACAGATACGCAGTATTTT
CASSPTGTDTQYF
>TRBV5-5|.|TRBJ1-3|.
TGTGCCAGCAGCGCGGGACCATCCTCTGGAAACACCATATATTTT
CASSAGPSSGNTIYF
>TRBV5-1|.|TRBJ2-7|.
TGCGCCAGCTCGGTGGGACACGAAGGAACCCGCTACGAGCAGTACTTC
CASSVGHEGTRYEQYF
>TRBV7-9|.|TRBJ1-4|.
TGTGCCAGCAGCTTAGGAGCCCTTAATGAAAAACTGTTTTTT
CASSLGALNEKLFF
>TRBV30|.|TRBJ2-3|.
TGTGCTCAACACGGCGGAAGCACAGATACGCAGTATTTT
CAQHGGSTDTQYF
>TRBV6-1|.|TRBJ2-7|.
TGTGCCAGCAGCCTTTTTCGCCCCCCCTACGAGCAGTACTTC
CASSLFRPPYEQYF
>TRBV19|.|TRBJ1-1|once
TGTGCCAGTAGTATTGTCCAGGACACTGAAGCTTTCTTT
CASSIVQDTEAFF
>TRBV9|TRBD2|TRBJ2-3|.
TGTGCCAGCAGCTCACGACTAGCGGGGGGGCTGAGGACAGATACGCAGTATTTT
CASSSRLAGGLRTDTQYF
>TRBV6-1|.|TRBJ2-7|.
TGTGCCAGCAGTGACCCGATTGTCCTCTACGAGCAGTACTTC
CASSDPIVLYEQYF
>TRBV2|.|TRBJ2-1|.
TGTGCCAGCAGTGAAGGGCTACCCCTACCCTCCAATGAGCAGTTCTTC
CASSEGLPLPSNEQFF
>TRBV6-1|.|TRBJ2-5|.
TGTGCCAGCAGTTACGGCGAGACCCAGTACTTC
CASSYGETQYF
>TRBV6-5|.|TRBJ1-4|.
TGTGCCAGCAGTTTGACGGGACTGAGAAATGAAAAACTGTTTTTT
CASSLTGLRNEKLFF
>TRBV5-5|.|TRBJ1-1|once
TGTGCCAGCAGCTTTTTAATGGACAGTGAAGCTTTCTTT
CASSFLMDSEAFF
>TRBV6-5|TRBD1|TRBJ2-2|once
TGTGCCACCACGGCGACAGGGACCGGGGAGCTGTTTTTT
CATTATGTGELFF
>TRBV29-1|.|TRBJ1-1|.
TGCAGCGTTGAAGAGGTAGGCAGCCGGAACACTGAAGCTTTCTTT
CSVEEVGSRNTEAFF
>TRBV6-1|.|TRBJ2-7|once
TGTGCCAGCAGTGAAATGTGGGGGATGGAGTACTTC
CASSEMWGMEYF
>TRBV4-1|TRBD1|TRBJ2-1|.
TGCGCCAGCAGCCTAGGGTCCGGGACAGGAGACAATGAGCAGTTCTTC
CASSLGSGTGDNEQFF
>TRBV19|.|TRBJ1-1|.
TGTGCCAGTCAAATGGGGACTGAAGCTTTCTTT
CASQMGTEAFF
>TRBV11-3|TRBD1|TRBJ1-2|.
TGTGCCAGCAGCTCGACAGGGAGAGGCTACACCTTC
CASSSTGRGYTF
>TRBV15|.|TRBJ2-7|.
TGTGCCACCAGCAGAGACGAGGCAGCCGAGCAGTACTTC
CATSRDEAAEQYF
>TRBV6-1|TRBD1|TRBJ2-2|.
TGTGCCAGCAGAGGACAGGGGGCAACCGGGGAGCTGTTTTTT
CASRGQGATGELFF
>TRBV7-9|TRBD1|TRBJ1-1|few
TGTGCCAGCAGCTGGGGCCGGACAGGGGGCGGCACTGAAGCTTTCTTT
CASSWGRTGGGTEAFF
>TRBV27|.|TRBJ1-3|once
TGTGCCAGCAGTTTAGGAGGAAACACCATATATTTT
CASSLGGNTIYF
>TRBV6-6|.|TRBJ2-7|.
TGTGCCAGCTGCGACAGGCCCTACTACGAGCAGTACTTC
CASCDRPYYEQYF
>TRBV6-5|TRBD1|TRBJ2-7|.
TGTGCCAGCAGTTACTCGAGACAGGGGGCGGGGGAGCAGTACTTC
CASSYSRQGAGEQYF
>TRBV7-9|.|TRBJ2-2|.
TGTGCCAGCAGCTTAGGGTTTGGGGGCACCGGGGAGCTGTTTTTT
CASSLGFGGTGELFF
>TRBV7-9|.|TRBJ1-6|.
TGTGCCAGCAGCTTAGGGGGGGTAAGCAGTTCACCCCTCCACTTT
CASSLGGVSSSPLHF
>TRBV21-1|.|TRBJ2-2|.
TGTGCCAGCAGCGGGGGGACCCCGCCCGGGGAGCTGTTTTTT
CASSGGTPPGELFF
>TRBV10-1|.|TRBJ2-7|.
TGCGCCAGCAGTGGAGGGGGCTACGAGCAGTACTTC
CASSGGGYEQYF
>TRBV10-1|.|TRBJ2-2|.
TGCGCCAGCAGTGAGTTGGGATGGGAAGGGACTGGGGAGCTGTTTTTT
CASSELGWEGTGELFF
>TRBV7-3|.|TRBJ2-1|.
TGTGCCAGCAGCCGGACAGAGAGCTCCTACAATGAGCAGTTCTTC
CASSRTESSYNEQFF
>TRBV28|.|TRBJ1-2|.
TGTGCCAGCAGTTTTGGGGGGGGTAACTATGGCTACACCTTC
CASSFGGGNYGYTF
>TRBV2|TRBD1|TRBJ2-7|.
TGTGCCAGCATCGGGACAGGGGGCTCCGAGCAGTACTTC
CASIGTGGSEQYF
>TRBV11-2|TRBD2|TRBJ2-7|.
TGTGCCAGCAGCTTGACGAGGTCGGGGGGTGAGCAGTACTTC
CASSLTRSGGEQYF
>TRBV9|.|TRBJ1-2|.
TGTGCCAGCAGCGTAGTGGGGCCAGGAGGAGGCTACACCTTC
CASSVVGPGGGYTF
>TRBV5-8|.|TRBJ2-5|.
TGTGCCAGCAGCCAACTTAGGGGTTCGAAAGAGACCCAGTACTTC
CASSQLRGSKETQYF
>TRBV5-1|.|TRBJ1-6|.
TGCGCCAGCAAATCAGCCTCACTAAATAATTCACCCCTCCACTTT
CASKSASLNNSPLHF
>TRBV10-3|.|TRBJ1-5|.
TGTGCCATCAGTGGAGGAAATCAGCCCCAGCATTTT
CAISGGNQPQHF
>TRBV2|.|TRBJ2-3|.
TGTGCCAGCAGCCTCGACAGGCTGAGCACAGATACGCAGTATTTT
CASSLDRLSTDTQYF
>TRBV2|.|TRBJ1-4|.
TGTGCCAGCCTAGGGACGGATAATGAAAAACTGTTTTTT
CASLGTDNEKLFF
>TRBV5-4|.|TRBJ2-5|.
TGTGCCAGCAGCCCTGACCGGGACAAGGAGACCCAGTACTTC
CASSPDRDKETQYF